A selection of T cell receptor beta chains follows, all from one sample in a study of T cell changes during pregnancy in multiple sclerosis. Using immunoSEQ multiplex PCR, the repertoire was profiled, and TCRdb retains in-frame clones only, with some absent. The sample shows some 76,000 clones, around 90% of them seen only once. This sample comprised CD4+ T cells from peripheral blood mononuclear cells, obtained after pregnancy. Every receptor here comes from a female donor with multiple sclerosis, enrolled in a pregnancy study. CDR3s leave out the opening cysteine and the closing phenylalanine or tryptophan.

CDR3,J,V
ASSREKEDIQY,TRBJ2-4,TRBV5-6
ASSPSGRPDYGYT,TRBJ1-2,TRBV18
ASSLPSTDTQY,TRBJ2-3,TRBV5-6
ASLQGAGETQY,TRBJ2-5,TRBV28
ASSLVRDTDTQY,TRBJ2-3,TRBV7-9
ASSLGGQIRAF,TRBJ1-1,TRBV7-9
ASSFSDREVNEQY,TRBJ2-7,TRBV7-9
ASNPNPRSTLH,TRBJ1-6,TRBV2
ASSLDVSRGQTLNEQY,TRBJ2-7,TRBV5-4
ANRKNPGGIQETQY,TRBJ2-5,TRBV19
ASSEELNTGELF,TRBJ2-2,TRBV6-4
ASKQTGTSGPDEQY,TRBJ2-7,TRBV5-4
ASSTRGLAGGPVQF,TRBJ2-1,TRBV7-8